Listed below are T cell receptor beta chains from one sample, sequenced in a study of cytomegalovirus exposure and HLA in healthy donors. Sequenced by immunoSEQ multiplex PCR; TCRdb stores in-frame clones only, minus some. This repertoire shows 50,000 or so clones, roughly 94% found once; its top ten account for 2% to 2.5%. Sequencing was performed on PBMCs. All receptors derive from a young man in good health and CMV-seronegative. Each CDR3 is given with its conserved first and last residue. The D gene is left open where the match is weak. A clone size is listed for some rows: how often the clone was seen (once, few, many), or a class if it is expanded.

CDR3 | DNA | V | size | D | J
CASSLYPPSTGGENQPQHF | TGTGCCAGCAGTTTATACCCCCCTTCCACAGGGGGCGAGAATCAGCCCCAGCATTTT | TRBV28 | - | TRBD1 | TRBJ1-5
CASSAGQANTGELFF | TGTGCCAGCAGCGCGGGACAGGCGAACACCGGGGAGCTGTTTTTT | TRBV9 | - | TRBD1 | TRBJ2-2
CASSGQQGAADTEAFF | TGTGCCAGCAGCGGACAACAGGGGGCTGCGGACACTGAAGCTTTCTTT | TRBV9 | once | TRBD1 | TRBJ1-1
CASSPDRGNEKLFF | TGTGCCAGCAGCCCCGACAGGGGAAATGAAAAACTGTTTTTT | TRBV7-9 | - | TRBD1 | TRBJ1-4
CASSLGGVGNQPQHF | TGTGCCAGCAGCTTGGGCGGGGTCGGCAATCAGCCCCAGCATTTT | TRBV5-6 | - | - | TRBJ1-5
CAPDRPGDYNEQFF | TGCGCCCCTGACAGGCCCGGGGACTACAATGAGCAGTTCTTC | TRBV23-1 | once | - | TRBJ2-1
CASSPDSNNQPQHF | TGTGCCAGTAGCCCTGACAGCAACAATCAGCCCCAGCATTTT | TRBV19 | - | - | TRBJ1-5
CASSRAKDSPQYF | TGTGCCAGCAGCCGAGCGAAGGACAGCCCCCAGTACTTC | TRBV6-5 | - | - | TRBJ2-7
CASRLTGGTANEKLFF | TGTGCCAGCAGACTAACAGGGGGTACGGCTAATGAAAAACTGTTTTTT | TRBV7-9 | - | TRBD1 | TRBJ1-4
CASSVGTGKGTGSYEQYF | TGTGCCAGCAGTGTAGGGACAGGGAAGGGTACGGGCTCCTACGAGCAGTACTTC | TRBV28 | - | TRBD1 | TRBJ2-7
CASSPIGQGVGQPQHF | TGTGCCAGCAGCCCGATCGGACAGGGGGTAGGTCAGCCCCAGCATTTT | TRBV7-2 | - | TRBD1 | TRBJ1-5
CASSLQVFRLAPETQYF | TGTGCCAGCAGCTTGCAAGTCTTCCGGCTAGCCCCAGAGACCCAGTACTTC | TRBV5-5 | once | - | TRBJ2-5
CASSAEESTGELFF | TGTGCCAGCAGTGCGGAGGAAAGCACCGGGGAGCTGTTTTTT | TRBV6-4 | - | - | TRBJ2-2
CASGTGVYEQYF | TGTGCCAGCGGGACAGGGGTCTACGAGCAGTACTTC | TRBV6-5 | - | TRBD1 | TRBJ2-7
CASSLSPLDEQFF | TGTGCCAGCAGCTTGAGCCCACTCGATGAGCAGTTCTTC | TRBV11-3 | - | - | TRBJ2-1
CASSRGLADNEQFF | TGTGCCAGCAGTCGGGGACTAGCGGACAATGAGCAGTTCTTC | TRBV6-5 | - | TRBD2 | TRBJ2-1
CASSLSPSEGGYTF | TGCGCCAGCAGCCTTTCCCCTTCGGAGGGAGGCTACACCTTC | TRBV5-1 | once | - | TRBJ1-2
CASSPFGGGRDTQYF | TGTGCCAGCAGTCCTTTCGGTGGAGGGAGAGATACGCAGTATTTT | TRBV28 | - | - | TRBJ2-3
CASSTLAETSTDTQYF | TGTGCCAGCAGTACCTTAGCGGAGACTAGCACAGATACGCAGTATTTT | TRBV25-1 | few | - | TRBJ2-3
CASSQVFGQGGGTGANVLTF | TGTGCCAGCAGCCAAGTATTCGGGCAGGGGGGAGGAACTGGGGCCAACGTCCTGACTTTC | TRBV4-2 | - | - | TRBJ2-6
CASSPPFSNTEAFF | TGTGCCAGCTCACCACCCTTCTCGAACACTGAAGCTTTCTTT | TRBV18 | - | - | TRBJ1-1
CASSYRKGASAEQYF | TGTGCCAGCAGCTATCGCAAAGGCGCCAGCGCCGAGCAGTACTTC | TRBV7-2 | once | - | TRBJ2-7
CASSLEEGVGTEAFF | TGTGCCAGCAGCTTAGAAGAGGGGGTCGGCACTGAAGCTTTCTTT | TRBV7-2 | - | - | TRBJ1-1
CSVEDFTGYGEKLFF | TGCAGCGTTGAAGACTTCACAGGGTACGGTGAAAAACTGTTTTTT | TRBV29-1 | - | - | TRBJ1-4
CASSQAPGGHEQYF | TGCGCCAGCAGCCAAGCCCCAGGGGGCCACGAGCAGTACTTC | TRBV4-1 | once | TRBD1 | TRBJ2-7
CATSRVGTGSYNEQFF | TGTGCCACCAGCAGAGTGGGGACAGGCTCCTACAATGAGCAGTTCTTC | TRBV15 | - | TRBD1 | TRBJ2-1
CASSPDRENTEAFF | TGTGCCAGCAGTCCCGACAGGGAGAACACTGAAGCTTTCTTT | TRBV27 | - | TRBD1 | TRBJ1-1
CASNRGQGVGDTQYF | TGTGCCAGTAATAGGGGACAGGGCGTAGGAGATACGCAGTATTTT | TRBV19 | - | TRBD1 | TRBJ2-3
CASSDGTLNTEAFF | TGCGCCAGCAGCGACGGGACATTGAACACTGAAGCTTTCTTT | TRBV5-1 | - | - | TRBJ1-1
CASMGTSGSGSTDTQYF | TGTGCCAGCATGGGGACTAGCGGGAGTGGGAGCACAGATACGCAGTATTTT | TRBV2 | - | TRBD2 | TRBJ2-3
CASSLTLAGYVYEQYF | TGTGCCAGCAGCTTAACCTTAGCGGGATATGTCTACGAGCAGTACTTC | TRBV13 | once | TRBD2 | TRBJ2-7
CASSYSITVNTGELFF | TGTGCCAGCAGTTACTCGATCACTGTGAACACCGGGGAGCTGTTTTTT | TRBV6-5 | - | - | TRBJ2-2
CASRKQGVTNYGYTF | TGTGCCAGCAGAAAACAGGGGGTTACTAACTATGGCTACACCTTC | TRBV6-5 | - | TRBD1 | TRBJ1-2
CASSVANNEQFF | TGTGCCAGCAGCGTAGCCAACAATGAGCAGTTCTTC | TRBV9 | - | - | TRBJ2-1
CATGPGGGAGANVLTF | TGTGCCACAGGCCCCGGGGGAGGAGCTGGGGCCAACGTCCTGACTTTC | TRBV10-3 | - | - | TRBJ2-6
CASSPSGAGVTPLRGYTF | TGTGCCAGCTCACCATCCGGGGCAGGGGTTACCCCCCTTCGTGGCTACACCTTC | TRBV18 | - | - | TRBJ1-2
CASRIGRGWNGELFF | TGTGCCAGCAGGATTGGGAGAGGATGGAACGGGGAGCTGTTTTTT | TRBV6-5 | - | - | TRBJ2-2
CASSFTGRTYEQYF | TGTGCCAGTAGTTTTACCGGGAGGACTTACGAGCAGTACTTC | TRBV19 | - | TRBD2 | TRBJ2-7
CASSVEGAGETQYF | TGTGCCAGCAGCGTAGAAGGGGCCGGGGAGACCCAGTACTTC | TRBV9 | - | - | TRBJ2-5
CASSFDPGKTDTQYF | TGTGCCAGCAGCTTTGATCCAGGAAAGACAGATACGCAGTATTTT | TRBV11-2 | - | - | TRBJ2-3
CASNSGSADTGELFF | TGCGCCAGCAATAGCGGGAGTGCGGACACCGGGGAGCTGTTTTTT | TRBV5-1 | once | TRBD2 | TRBJ2-2
CASSRGSQETQYF | TGTGCCAGCAGCCGCGGCAGCCAAGAGACCCAGTACTTC | TRBV7-9 | - | - | TRBJ2-5
CASSRDSGTGAHEQYF | TGTGCCAGCAGCAGGGACTCCGGGACAGGGGCCCACGAGCAGTACTTC | TRBV7-9 | - | TRBD1 | TRBJ2-7
CASSSDRANEKLFF | TGTGCCAGCAGCTCAGACAGGGCTAATGAAAAACTGTTTTTT | TRBV11-3 | - | TRBD1 | TRBJ1-4
CAISGAGTSGNAYEQYF | TGTGCCATCAGTGGTGCCGGGACTAGCGGGAATGCCTACGAGCAGTACTTC | TRBV10-3 | - | TRBD2 | TRBJ2-7
CASSLGSGRDTQYF | TGTGCCAGCAGCTTGGGTTCCGGCAGGGATACGCAGTATTTT | TRBV5-8 | - | - | TRBJ2-3
CASSFMLDQETQYF | TGTGCCAGCAGCTTCATGCTAGACCAAGAGACCCAGTACTTC | TRBV7-9 | - | - | TRBJ2-5
CASSERTGGLQETQYF | TGTGCCAGCAGTGAGAGGACAGGGGGCCTTCAAGAGACCCAGTACTTC | TRBV6-1 | - | TRBD1 | TRBJ2-5
CASSFRGQGAGELFF | TGTGCCAGCAGTTTTCGGGGACAGGGGGCCGGGGAGCTGTTTTTT | TRBV6-1 | - | TRBD1 | TRBJ2-2
CASSVWEGSTDTQYF | TGTGCCAGCAGCGTATGGGAGGGAAGCACAGATACGCAGTATTTT | TRBV9 | medium-sized | TRBD2 | TRBJ2-3
CARTSLGAGANVLTF | TGTGCCAGGACTTCCTTAGGCGCTGGGGCCAACGTCCTGACTTTC | TRBV2 | - | - | TRBJ2-6
CASSLFGTSGADNEQFF | TGTGCCAGCAGTTTGTTCGGGACTAGCGGCGCAGACAATGAGCAGTTCTTC | TRBV28 | - | TRBD2 | TRBJ2-1
CASRAREKSYNEQFF | TGTGCCAGCAGGGCCCGGGAAAAATCCTACAATGAGCAGTTCTTC | TRBV7-2 | - | - | TRBJ2-1
CASRLGLAGDYEQYF | TGTGCCAGCAGACTGGGACTAGCGGGAGACTACGAGCAGTACTTC | TRBV6-5 | - | TRBD2 | TRBJ2-7
CASSLLESYNEQFF | TGTGCCAGCAGCTTGCTAGAATCCTACAATGAGCAGTTCTTC | TRBV5-6 | - | - | TRBJ2-1
CASSLPSGSGVEQFF | TGTGCCAGCAGCTTGCCCTCGGGTAGCGGGGTTGAGCAGTTCTTC | TRBV5-4 | - | TRBD2 | TRBJ2-1
CASSQTGGEETQYF | TGTGCCAGCAGTCAAACAGGGGGAGAAGAGACCCAGTACTTC | TRBV7-9 | - | TRBD1 | TRBJ2-5